This TCR beta chain was identified in a study of cytotoxic CD8 clonotypes in ibrutinib-treated CLL. Germline values: CDR1 SGHNT, CDR2 YYREEE (reference sequence). V shed 0 bases and J 6 bases; nucleotides not matched to a gene: 7. This CDR3 is built from 16 residues. The assay was immunoSEQ multiplex PCR, and TCRdb's table has in-frame clones only and misses some. Of around 310,000 clones in the sample, roughly 85% were seen once. Study findings and constraints: Baseline levels were approached again at progression, after clonality had risen at ibrutinib response.

Of note for this clone: Its specificity is not known.

Sequencing used PBMCs, obtained before ibrutinib treatment. The chain couples TRBV5-4 to TRBJ2-7; TRBD2 matches at 12 bases. The sequence derives from a human donor with chronic lymphocytic leukemia. The CDR3 DNA reads TGTGCCAGCAGCTTGGTGGGGGGACTAGCGGGCCGCGAGCAGTACTTC. Residues: CASSLVGGLAGREQYF.